These 21 T cell receptor beta chains originate from one sample sequenced in a study of blood T cell repertoires in COVID-19 (dated by TCRdb to 2020 to 2022). The library was generated by the immunoSEQ multiplex PCR assay. Entries here come from immuneACCESS through TCRdb and include only in-frame sequences with V and J called. Some clones fail to appear in such tables; in the studies checked, an unresolved V gene covers under half of the shortfall, and the cause of the remainder is unknown. The sample table shows tens of thousands of clones, and roughly 71% are seen once. Of the sample, approximately 6.8% falls within the top ten clones. The sequencing sample was made of peripheral blood. The receptors shown here come from a woman aged 45-60 years with active or convalescent COVID-19.

The J gene is TRBJ1-4, the V gene TRBV10-3; 7 positions match TRBD1. Trimming took 0 bases from V and 5 from J; bases not matched to a gene: 12. This CDR3 spans 18 amino acids. Per germline, CDR1 ENHRY and CDR2 SYGVKD. CDR3 DNA: TGTGCCATCAGTGAGTCGACTCTCGGAACAGGGGCGAATGAAAAACTGTTTTTT. Its protein product is CAISESTLGTGANEKLFF.

This clone was counted once. The chain links TRBV6-5 to TRBJ2-1; TRBD1 aligns across 7 bases. This CDR3 spans 13 amino acids. CDR1 and CDR2 from the germline V gene are MNHEY and SVGAGI. V lost 6 bases and J lost 4; bases outside the gene matches: 3. CDR3 protein: CASSGQAYNEQFF. The DNA for the CDR3 is TGTGCCAGCAGCGGACAGGCGTACAATGAGCAGTTCTTC.

CDR3: CASSLGSSGRALYEQYF. The CDR3 DNA reads as TGTGCCAGCAGCTTAGGGTCTAGCGGGAGGGCCCTCTACGAGCAGTACTTC. The rearrangement joins TRBV7-2 to TRBJ2-7, with 12 bases fitting TRBD2. Per germline, CDR1 SGHTA and CDR2 FQGNSA. V gave up 1 base and J gave up 3 bases; unmatched junction bases: 7. The CDR3 runs 17 residues.

The V call is TRBV5-6, the J call TRBJ2-7, with 8 bases that match TRBD2. V trimming: 0 bases; J trimming: 9 bases; junction bases outside the gene matches: 2. Germline V lookup: CDR1 SGHDT, CDR2 YYEEEE. The CDR3 length is 12 residues. CDR3 residues: CASSLVAGGQYF. The DNA for the CDR3 is TGTGCCAGCAGCTTGGTTGCGGGAGGGCAGTACTTC.

The V call is TRBV5-4, the J call TRBJ2-5, with 7 bases that match TRBD1. The germline V gene encodes CDR1 SGHNT and CDR2 YYREEE (reference sequence). The V segment lost 4 bases and the J segment 2 bases; nucleotides outside the gene matches: 8. The CDR3 contains 15 residues. The chain's CDR3 is CASSNPGTVQETQYF. CDR3 coding DNA: TGTGCCAGCAGCAATCCCGGGACAGTTCAAGAGACCCAGTACTTC.

V gene TRBV6-6 combines with J gene TRBJ1-4, with D unclear. Germline V lookup: CDR1 MNHNY, CDR2 SVGAGI (reference sequence). Trimming took 0 bases from V and 7 from J, leaving 9 bases between them. The CDR3 totals 14 residues. The CDR3 DNA reads as TGTGCCAGCAGTTACTCGGCGGGCGGTGAAAAACTGTTTTTT. It specifies CASSYSAGGEKLFF.

V usage is TRBV5-1 and J usage is TRBJ1-1; 11 bases line up with TRBD1. This CDR3 region has 15 residues. Germline trimming cut 6 bases from V and 6 bases from J; bases unmatched to any gene: 10. The germline gives CDR1 SGHRS, CDR2 YFSETQ. The CDR3 DNA sequence: TGCGCCAGCACCCTCAGCGGACAGGGGGCTGCTGAAGCTTTCTTT. This sequence encodes CASTLSGQGAAEAFF.

The rearrangement links TRBV29-1 to TRBJ2-5; D is uncertain. This CDR3 has 14 amino acids. Between the trimmed V and J ends, which lost 5 bases and 5 bases, there was a span of 18 bases. Per germline, CDR1 SQVTM and CDR2 ANQGSEA. The CDR3 DNA is TGCAGCGTTTCCCCCGTTGCGAGAGAGGAGACCCAGTACTTC. Its translation is CSVSPVAREETQYF.

Turning to this clone: Other DNA sequences within the sample encode an identical CDR3. This chain uses TRBV4-2 with TRBJ2-5, with 13 nucleotides matching TRBD2. Germline V gene sequence: CDR1 LGHNA, CDR2 YNFKEQ. V shed 0 bases, J shed 3 bases, and the junction held 7 bases outside the gene matches. CDR3 length equals 18 residues. The CDR3 DNA is TGTGCCAGCAGCCAAGAACTAGCGGGAGGGCCCGGAAAAGAGACCCAGTACTTC. It translates to CASSQELAGGPGKETQYF.

This chain joins TRBV7-9 and TRBJ2-1; 12 nucleotides match TRBD2. V lost 6 bases, J lost 5 bases, and 8 bases stayed unmatched. The germline CDR1 and CDR2 sequences are SEHNR and FQNEAQ (reference sequence). The CDR3 totals 16 residues. The CDR3 region is CASRPPSGRAHNEQFF. The CDR3 DNA reads TGTGCCAGCAGACCCCCTAGCGGGAGGGCCCACAATGAGCAGTTCTTC.

The chain has TRBV10-3 and TRBJ1-1; TRBD1 matches 9 bases. The CDR3 has 13 residues. CDR1 is ENHRY and CDR2 is SYGVKD in the germline V gene. With 10 bases clipped from V and 4 bases from J, the junction kept 7 bases outside the gene matches. CDR3 in amino acids: CATLGTGITEAFF. DNA of the CDR3: TGTGCCACCCTTGGGACAGGGATCACTGAAGCTTTCTTT.

The chain employs TRBV10-3 and TRBJ1-4; D remains unclear. V lost 0 bases to trimming and J lost 5 bases, with 10 bases between them. The germline gives CDR1 ENHRY, CDR2 SYGVKD. This CDR3 has 15 amino acids. In nucleotides, the CDR3 is TGTGCCATCAGTGAGTCGAGGGAGGTCAATGAAAAACTGTTTTTT. Protein product: CAISESREVNEKLFF.

The rearrangement uses TRBV7-2 and TRBJ2-1; D might be TRBD2 (5 bases). Germline V gene lookup returns CDR1 SGHTA and CDR2 FQGNSA. CDR3 length: 13 amino acids. The ends were cut back, 4 bases at V and 9 bases at J, with 13 bases in the middle. The CDR3 nucleotides are TGTGCCAGCAGCTCCAACCGGGGTATTGAGCAGTTCTTC. Translated: CASSSNRGIEQFF.

This sequence joins TRBV7-8 and TRBJ1-6, with D hard to call. The germline gives CDR1 SGHVS, CDR2 FQNEAQ. The CDR3 extends over 14 amino acids. Trimming took off 6 bases at V and 7 bases at J, with 13 bases between the two ends. Written as DNA, the CDR3 is TGTGCCAGCAGTCGCGCACCGGGAAATTCACCCCTCCACTTT. Its protein is CASSRAPGNSPLHF.

The chain employs TRBV5-1 and TRBJ2-7; TRBD2 agrees at 12 bases. CDR1 and CDR2 (germline): SGHRS, YFSETQ. The J segment lost 5 bases and the V segment lost 3 bases, leaving 3 bases of the junction unmatched. The CDR3 runs to 14 residues. As DNA, the CDR3 is TGCGCCAGCAGCTATAGACTAGCGGGAGACGAGCAGTACTTC. Protein product: CASSYRLAGDEQYF.

The rearrangement joins TRBV9 to TRBJ2-1, with 12 positions matching TRBD2. The V and J ends lost 4 bases and 8 bases, in that order; junction bases with no gene match: 7. Germline lookup yields CDR1 SGDLS and CDR2 YYNGEE. This CDR3 has 15 amino acids. The CDR3 region is CASSTGTSGLHEQFF. The CDR3 DNA reads as TGTGCCAGCAGCACCGGGACTAGCGGGCTCCATGAGCAGTTCTTC.

This clone has just one count. The chain has TRBV27 and TRBJ2-7; 9 bases agree with TRBD1. Germline lookup yields CDR1 MNHEY and CDR2 SMNVEV (reference sequence). V was clipped by 1 base and J by 5 bases; unmatched bases: 12. The CDR3 extends over 17 amino acids. CDR3 bases: TGTGCCAGCAGTTTATACCAACGCACAGGGGGCTGGGACGAGCAGTACTTC. It specifies CASSLYQRTGGWDEQYF.

This chain links TRBV2 with TRBJ1-1, with 10 bases that match TRBD1. CDR1 SNHLY and CDR2 FYNNEI come from the germline V gene. V lost 6 bases and J lost 4; bases outside the gene matches: 2. The CDR3 loop spans 13 amino acids. The CDR3 region has the DNA TGTGCCAGCAGCGACAGGGGGCCCACTGAAGCTTTCTTT. This gives the protein CASSDRGPTEAFF.

CDR3 DNA: TGTGCCAGCAGCTATTCAGGGGCACGAACCGGGGAGCTGTTTTTT. This gives the protein CASSYSGARTGELFF. The chain carries TRBV5-5 and TRBJ2-2; the D gene is possibly TRBD1 (6 bases). Trimming cost V 3 bases and J 5 bases, with 14 bases left between them. Germline lookup yields CDR1 SGHKS and CDR2 YYEKEE (reference sequence). The CDR3 has 15 amino acids.

This chain connects TRBV6-1 to TRBJ2-5, with 8 bases matching TRBD2. This CDR3 has 15 amino acids. Trimming at V came to 3 bases and at J to 4 bases, leaving 7 bases not matched to a gene. Germline V gene sequence: CDR1 MNHNS, CDR2 SASEGT. In DNA form, the CDR3 reads TGTGCCAGCAGTGAGAGGGTAGCGGGATCAGAGACCCAGTACTTC. Encoded protein: CASSERVAGSETQYF.

In its sample, this clone was seen a few times. V is TRBV5-1 and J is TRBJ2-2; maybe TRBD2 (6 bases). This CDR3 region has 16 residues. Germline V gene lookup returns CDR1 SGHRS and CDR2 YFSETQ. The germline V and J ends were trimmed by 1 base and 7 bases, with 17 bases remaining between them. The CDR3 sequence is CASSLRERLAGGELFF. CDR3 nucleotide sequence: TGCGCCAGCAGCTTGCGGGAGCGGCTTGCCGGCGGGGAGCTGTTTTTT.